The 4 T cell receptor beta chains in this list originate from one sample, sequenced in a study of cytomegalovirus exposure and HLA in healthy donors. Use of 60 Vbeta and 13 Jbeta primers characterized the PCR. The protocol was immunoSEQ multiplex PCR, while the TCRdb copy is restricted to in-frame clones and leaves out a portion. The sample holds approximately 79,000 clones. The sequenced sample consisted of PBMCs. The receptor set was obtained from a man between 35 and 55 years old in good health and CMV-seronegative.

The V and J genes are TRBV28 and TRBJ1-4; weak D call: TRBD1 (6 bases). Deletions cut 3 bases from V and 6 bases from J, with 11 bases between. Germline-derived CDR1 and CDR2 are MDHEN and SYDVKM. The CDR3 spans 14 residues. Here the CDR3 DNA reads TGTGCCAGCAGTTTTGGGGCAGGGGATGAAAAACTGTTTTTT. This translates into CASSFGAGDEKLFF. Supplemented by reference TRBV28 and TRBJ1-4, the full variable domain reads DVKVTQSSRYLVKRTGEKVFLECVQDMDHENMFWYRQDPGLGLRLIYFSYDVKMKEKGDIPEGYSVSREKKERFSLILESASTNQTSMYLCASSFGAGDEKLFFGSGTQLSVL.

The rearrangement uses TRBV6-5 and TRBJ1-5, with 10 bases aligning to TRBD1. The V gene end was trimmed by 7 bases and the J gene end by 4 bases; junction bases not matched to a gene: 7. Germline CDR1 is MNHEY and CDR2 is SVGAGI. This CDR3 is built from 15 residues. CDR3: CASNSGQGVNQPQHF. As DNA, the CDR3 is TGTGCCAGCAACTCAGGACAGGGGGTGAATCAGCCCCAGCATTTT.

V and J are TRBV19 and TRBJ2-7; a weak D match, TRBD1 (5 bases). CDR3 length: 14 amino acids. V was trimmed by 5 bases and J by 4 bases, leaving 15 bases between them. The germline gives CDR1 LNHDA, CDR2 SQIVND (reference sequence). The CDR3 region is CASSAGTGDYEQYF. In DNA form, the CDR3 reads TGTGCCAGTAGTGCAGGTACAGGAGATTACGAGCAGTACTTC.

This chain connects TRBV29-1 to TRBJ2-7; TRBD1 might be the D (5 bases). The CDR3 has 13 residues. Trimming stripped 6 bases from V and 4 bases from J, with 16 bases between. The germline CDR1 and CDR2 sequences are SQVTM and ANQGSEA. The CDR3 is CSVVWFSGYEQYF. For the CDR3, the DNA is TGCAGCGTAGTCTGGTTTTCAGGGTACGAGCAGTACTTC.